This entry features one T cell receptor (beta chain) sequence. The antigen remains unidentified. The germline CDR1 and CDR2 sequences are SGHRS and YFSETQ. The CDR3 has 15 residues. V was clipped by 6 bases and J by 5 bases; unmatched bases: 12. For TCR beta, libraries came from quantitative 5'-RACE with molecular barcodes. In TCRdb, the 5' RACE reads were re-called with MiXCR into one record per CDR3 protein. The sample consists of roughly 220,000 distinct CDR3 sequences, approximately 20% of them appearing once. The sample is drawn from a study of CD8 T cells in ankylosing spondylitis. Study-level results: Several highly homologous variants made up a TCR beta motif that seemed to typify ankylosing spondylitis blood. Previously reported in reactive arthritis synovial fluid and blood were some of the motif variants.

The TCR sequence derives from a male donor with ankylosing spondylitis. The J gene is TRBJ2-7, the V gene TRBV5-1; 9 nucleotides agree with TRBD1. Sequencing used blood, either unsorted or a sorted T cell fraction (not recorded which). The CDR3 nucleotides read TGCGCCAGCAACCCAGGGACAGGGTCTGGGGACGAGCAGTACTTC. Translating it yields CASNPGTGSGDEQYF.